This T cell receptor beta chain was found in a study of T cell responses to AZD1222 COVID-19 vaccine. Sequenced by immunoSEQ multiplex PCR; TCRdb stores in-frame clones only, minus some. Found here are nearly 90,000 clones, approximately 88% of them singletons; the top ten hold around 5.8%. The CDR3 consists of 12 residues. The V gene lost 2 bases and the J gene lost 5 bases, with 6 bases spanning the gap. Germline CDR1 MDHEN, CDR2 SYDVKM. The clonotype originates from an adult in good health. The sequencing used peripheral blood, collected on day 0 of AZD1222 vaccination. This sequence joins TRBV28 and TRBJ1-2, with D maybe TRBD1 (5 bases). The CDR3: CASSLRGYGYTF. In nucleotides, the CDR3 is TGTGCCAGCAGTTTAAGGGGTTATGGCTACACCTTC.